These T cell receptor beta chains were read from a single sample in a study of CD8 T cells in Susac syndrome. A single record per CDR3 protein comes from TCRdb applying MiXCR to the immunoSEQ multiplex PCR reads. In the table there are around 130,000 distinct CDR3 sequences, roughly 92% of which are singletons. Sequencing was carried out using CD4+ T cells from PBMCs. All receptors derive from a human donor in good health. Both conserved end residues are part of each CDR3. The D gene is left open where the match is weak. Rows give clone size only sometimes, using once, few, many, or a class for an expanded clone.

J gene: TRBJ2-7
clone size: NA
D gene: TRBD2
V gene: TRBV20-1
CDR3 protein: CSAAGTSYEQYF
CDR3 DNA: TGCAGTGCTGCCGGGACTAGCTACGAGCAGTACTTC

J gene: TRBJ1-3
clone size: NA
D gene: NA
V gene: TRBV30
CDR3 protein: CAWSYRDSGNTIYF
CDR3 DNA: TGTGCCTGGAGCTACAGGGATTCCGGAAACACCATATATTTT

J gene: TRBJ2-1
clone size: NA
D gene: NA
V gene: TRBV29-1
CDR3 protein: CSVEPGGNIFGEQFF
CDR3 DNA: TGCAGCGTTGAGCCCGGGGGAAATATATTCGGTGAGCAGTTCTTC

J gene: TRBJ1-3
clone size: NA
D gene: TRBD1
V gene: TRBV7-9
CDR3 protein: CASSLLGGPLSGNTIYF
CDR3 DNA: TGTGCCAGCAGCTTGTTAGGGGGCCCTCTCTCTGGAAACACCATATATTTT

J gene: TRBJ2-7
clone size: once
D gene: TRBD2
V gene: TRBV25-1
CDR3 protein: CASSEPGLAVSEQYF
CDR3 DNA: TGTGCCAGCAGTGAACCGGGACTAGCAGTCTCCGAGCAGTACTTC

J gene: TRBJ2-5
clone size: NA
D gene: TRBD1
V gene: TRBV7-2
CDR3 protein: CASSLGDRAGETQYF
CDR3 DNA: TGTGCCAGCAGCTTGGGAGACAGGGCCGGAGAGACCCAGTACTTC

J gene: TRBJ1-5
clone size: NA
D gene: NA
V gene: TRBV6-1
CDR3 protein: CASSDRPNQPQHF
CDR3 DNA: TGTGCCAGCAGTGACCGGCCAAATCAGCCCCAGCATTTT

J gene: TRBJ2-5
clone size: NA
D gene: TRBD2
V gene: TRBV3-1
CDR3 protein: CASSPTKLAGRETQYF
CDR3 DNA: TGTGCCAGCAGCCCGACCAAACTAGCGGGAAGAGAGACCCAGTACTTC

J gene: TRBJ1-1
clone size: few
D gene: NA
V gene: TRBV20-1
CDR3 protein: CSATENTEAFF
CDR3 DNA: TGCAGTGCTACGGAGAACACTGAAGCTTTCTTT

J gene: TRBJ2-3
clone size: NA
D gene: TRBD1
V gene: TRBV3-1
CDR3 protein: CASSQGTQDRGQTDTQYF
CDR3 DNA: TGTGCCAGCAGCCAAGGAACTCAGGACAGGGGGCAGACAGATACGCAGTATTTT

J gene: TRBJ2-2
clone size: NA
D gene: NA
V gene: TRBV11-2
CDR3 protein: CASSLVVGELFF
CDR3 DNA: TGTGCCAGCAGCTTAGTGGTCGGGGAGCTGTTTTTT

J gene: TRBJ2-7
clone size: NA
D gene: NA
V gene: TRBV18
CDR3 protein: CASSQGPSYEQYF
CDR3 DNA: TGTGCCAGCTCACAGGGACCTTCGTACGAGCAGTACTTC

J gene: TRBJ2-1
clone size: NA
D gene: NA
V gene: TRBV7-2
CDR3 protein: CASSLMRVSSYNEQFF
CDR3 DNA: TGTGCCAGCAGCTTAATGCGGGTGAGCTCCTACAATGAGCAGTTCTTC

J gene: TRBJ2-7
clone size: NA
D gene: TRBD1
V gene: TRBV27
CDR3 protein: CASSSKFGQDPPWIYEQYF
CDR3 DNA: TGTGCCAGCAGTTCCAAATTTGGACAGGACCCCCCATGGATATACGAGCAGTACTTC

J gene: TRBJ1-4
clone size: NA
D gene: TRBD1
V gene: TRBV3-1
CDR3 protein: CASSQVTGNNEKLFF
CDR3 DNA: TGTGCCAGCAGCCAAGTGACAGGGAATAATGAAAAACTGTTTTTT

J gene: TRBJ1-4
clone size: NA
D gene: NA
V gene: TRBV14
CDR3 protein: CASSQWTQKLFF
CDR3 DNA: TGTGCCAGCAGCCAATGGACCCAAAAACTGTTTTTT

J gene: TRBJ1-5
clone size: few
D gene: NA
V gene: TRBV19
CDR3 protein: CASSSLGGGNQPQHF
CDR3 DNA: TGTGCCAGTAGTAGTTTGGGGGGAGGCAATCAGCCCCAGCATTTT

J gene: TRBJ2-3
clone size: NA
D gene: TRBD2
V gene: TRBV7-3
CDR3 protein: CASSTSGVGTDTQYF
CDR3 DNA: TGTGCCAGCAGCACGAGCGGGGTTGGCACAGATACGCAGTATTTT

J gene: TRBJ2-5
clone size: NA
D gene: NA
V gene: TRBV30
CDR3 protein: CAWSQNAGETQYF
CDR3 DNA: TGTGCCTGGAGTCAGAACGCCGGAGAGACCCAGTACTTC

J gene: TRBJ2-3
clone size: once
D gene: NA
V gene: TRBV2
CDR3 protein: CAGHRGAKESGTQYF
CDR3 DNA: TGTGCCGGACACCGTGGGGCGAAAGAGTCGGGTACGCAGTATTTT

J gene: TRBJ2-2
clone size: NA
D gene: TRBD1
V gene: TRBV7-8
CDR3 protein: CASRSPGQDNPGELFF
CDR3 DNA: TGTGCCAGCAGGTCCCCGGGACAGGACAACCCCGGGGAGCTGTTTTTT

J gene: TRBJ2-3
clone size: NA
D gene: TRBD2
V gene: TRBV11-2
CDR3 protein: CASSRSSGSDSSPSTDTQYF
CDR3 DNA: TGTGCCAGCAGCCGATCTAGCGGGAGTGACTCTTCACCTAGCACAGATACGCAGTATTTT

J gene: TRBJ1-2
clone size: once
D gene: TRBD1
V gene: TRBV24-1
CDR3 protein: CATSDTGTGGFGYTF
CDR3 DNA: TGTGCCACCAGCGATACCGGGACAGGGGGTTTTGGCTACACCTTC

J gene: TRBJ2-1
clone size: NA
D gene: NA
V gene: TRBV7-8
CDR3 protein: CASSLGEGGGEQFF
CDR3 DNA: TGTGCCAGCAGCTTAGGAGAGGGGGGCGGTGAGCAGTTCTTC

J gene: TRBJ2-4
clone size: NA
D gene: TRBD2
V gene: TRBV2
CDR3 protein: CASSEYGLAENIQYF
CDR3 DNA: TGTGCCAGCAGTGAATACGGACTAGCGGAAAACATTCAGTACTTC

J gene: TRBJ1-1
clone size: NA
D gene: NA
V gene: TRBV29-1
CDR3 protein: CSVGPGSREAFF
CDR3 DNA: TGCAGCGTTGGCCCAGGGTCGCGAGAAGCTTTCTTT

J gene: TRBJ2-7
clone size: NA
D gene: NA
V gene: TRBV12-2
CDR3 protein: CASRLAMTGAESSYEQYF
CDR3 DNA: TGTGCAAGTCGCTTAGCCATGACTGGAGCGGAGAGCTCCTACGAGCAGTACTTC

J gene: TRBJ2-7
clone size: NA
D gene: NA
V gene: TRBV20-1
CDR3 protein: CSARGLGGTYEQYF
CDR3 DNA: TGCAGTGCTAGAGGGTTGGGCGGTACCTACGAGCAGTACTTC

J gene: TRBJ2-7
clone size: NA
D gene: TRBD2
V gene: TRBV6-2/TRBV6-3
CDR3 protein: CASTAASGSLDF
CDR3 DNA: TGTGCCAGCACCGCGGCGAGCGGGAGTCTGGACTTC

J gene: TRBJ2-1
clone size: NA
D gene: TRBD2
V gene: TRBV7-3
CDR3 protein: CASSSWTSGGINEQFF
CDR3 DNA: TGTGCCAGCAGCTCTTGGACTAGCGGGGGTATCAATGAGCAGTTCTTC

J gene: TRBJ1-2
clone size: once
D gene: TRBD1
V gene: TRBV30
CDR3 protein: CAWSVQGDYGYTF
CDR3 DNA: TGTGCCTGGAGTGTACAGGGGGACTATGGCTACACCTTC

J gene: TRBJ2-2
clone size: once
D gene: NA
V gene: TRBV20-1
CDR3 protein: CSAGPTTGELFF
CDR3 DNA: TGCAGTGCTGGCCCGACCACCGGGGAGCTGTTTTTT

J gene: TRBJ1-6
clone size: NA
D gene: NA
V gene: TRBV24-1
CDR3 protein: CATSEARASPLHF
CDR3 DNA: TGTGCCACCAGTGAGGCCAGGGCCTCGCCCCTCCACTTT

J gene: TRBJ1-2
clone size: NA
D gene: NA
V gene: TRBV19
CDR3 protein: CASSKSPGHLSYGYTF
CDR3 DNA: TGTGCCAGTAGTAAGAGCCCGGGACACCTCAGCTATGGCTACACCTTC

J gene: TRBJ2-7
clone size: once
D gene: NA
V gene: TRBV7-2
CDR3 protein: CASSFGAAISSYEQYF
CDR3 DNA: TGTGCCAGCAGCTTTGGGGCAGCGATATCCTCCTACGAGCAGTACTTC

J gene: TRBJ1-1
clone size: NA
D gene: NA
V gene: TRBV10-1
CDR3 protein: CASSEQQNTEAFF
CDR3 DNA: TGCGCCAGCAGTGAGCAGCAGAACACTGAAGCTTTCTTT

J gene: TRBJ1-1
clone size: NA
D gene: NA
V gene: TRBV27
CDR3 protein: CATQEGGSGTEAFF
CDR3 DNA: TGTGCCACTCAGGAGGGGGGGAGTGGGACTGAAGCTTTCTTT

J gene: TRBJ2-7
clone size: NA
D gene: NA
V gene: TRBV12-5
CDR3 protein: CASADSSYEQYF
CDR3 DNA: TGTGCTAGTGCCGACAGCTCCTACGAGCAGTACTTC

J gene: TRBJ2-3
clone size: NA
D gene: TRBD2
V gene: TRBV3-1
CDR3 protein: CASSPGGYSTDTQYF
CDR3 DNA: TGTGCCAGCAGCCCGGGGGGGTACAGCACAGATACGCAGTATTTT

J gene: TRBJ2-1
clone size: NA
D gene: NA
V gene: TRBV7-3
CDR3 protein: CASSSGVGRYNEQFF
CDR3 DNA: TGTGCCAGCAGCTCGGGGGTGGGGAGGTACAATGAGCAGTTCTTC

J gene: TRBJ1-5
clone size: NA
D gene: NA
V gene: TRBV30
CDR3 protein: CAWSVDRNQPQHF
CDR3 DNA: TGTGCCTGGAGTGTAGACAGGAATCAGCCCCAGCATTTT

J gene: TRBJ1-1
clone size: NA
D gene: NA
V gene: TRBV29-1
CDR3 protein: CSARGAFF
CDR3 DNA: TGCAGCGCCCGGGGGGCTTTCTTT

J gene: TRBJ2-1
clone size: NA
D gene: NA
V gene: TRBV3-1
CDR3 protein: CASSQGTVDEQFF
CDR3 DNA: TGTGCCAGCAGCCAAGGGACGGTGGATGAGCAGTTCTTC

J gene: TRBJ1-2
clone size: NA
D gene: NA
V gene: TRBV3-1
CDR3 protein: CASSQEQGYYGYTF
CDR3 DNA: TGTGCCAGCAGCCAAGAACAGGGTTACTATGGCTACACCTTC

J gene: TRBJ2-1
clone size: NA
D gene: NA
V gene: TRBV6-2/TRBV6-3
CDR3 protein: CASSWGRQNEQFF
CDR3 DNA: TGTGCCAGCAGTTGGGGCCGACAGAATGAGCAGTTCTTC

J gene: TRBJ1-4
clone size: few
D gene: NA
V gene: TRBV12-3/TRBV12-4
CDR3 protein: CASSQTGLWEKLFF
CDR3 DNA: TGTGCCAGCAGCCAAACAGGGTTGTGGGAAAAACTGTTTTTT

J gene: TRBJ2-7
clone size: NA
D gene: NA
V gene: TRBV5-1
CDR3 protein: CASIRQPDSYEQYF
CDR3 DNA: TGCGCCAGCATCCGACAGCCAGATTCCTACGAGCAGTACTTC

J gene: TRBJ1-2
clone size: NA
D gene: NA
V gene: TRBV6-5
CDR3 protein: CASSYASVGLYYGYTF
CDR3 DNA: TGTGCCAGCAGTTACGCGTCAGTAGGGCTTTACTATGGCTACACCTTC

J gene: TRBJ2-5
clone size: NA
D gene: TRBD2
V gene: TRBV30
CDR3 protein: CAWSLTSGQETQYF
CDR3 DNA: TGTGCCTGGAGCCTCACTAGCGGTCAAGAGACCCAGTACTTC

J gene: TRBJ2-1
clone size: NA
D gene: NA
V gene: TRBV11-2
CDR3 protein: CASSSAAEPYNEQFF
CDR3 DNA: TGTGCCAGCAGCTCAGCAGCGGAGCCCTACAATGAGCAGTTCTTC